This TCR beta chain was retrieved from a study of CD8+ T cells in alopecia areata. General study findings and limits: Persistence in scalp and blood during tofacitinib was observed for many expanded lesional clones.

As to treatment: oral pan-JAK inhibitor, 5-10 mg twice daily. Lesional scalp punch biopsies and peripheral blood were collected from alopecia areata patients. T lymphocytes (CD4+ and CD8+) were sorted from PBMCs. The CDR3 is 14 residues long. Trimming removed 1 base at V and 5 bases at J, with 9 bases between. Germline loops: CDR1 LNHNV, CDR2 YYDKDF (reference sequence). Reverse transcribed after extraction, RNA yielded cDNA as the sequencing template. Profiling relied on immunoSEQ multiplex PCR, and the TCRdb table lists in-frame clones only, not all of them. The sample carries roughly 170,000 clones, under 60% recorded once. Details on this clone: Its cognate antigen is unknown.

The specimen comprised CD8+ T cells sorted from blood, sampled at week 24, from a patient treated with tofacitinib. The clonotype originates from a human donor with alopecia areata. This sequence joins TRBV15 and TRBJ2-1; D might be TRBD2 (6 bases). The CDR3 DNA is TGTGCCACCAGCAGAGGCGGGGCAAACAATGAGCAGTTCTTC. This translates into CATSRGGANNEQFF.